The next 13 T cell receptor beta chains were all read from a single sample in a study of CD8+ T cells in alopecia areata. Sequencing relied on a cDNA template that was reverse transcribed from extracted RNA. Measured with immunoSEQ multiplex PCR; TCRdb has only the in-frame clones, and not every one. The table records about 76,000 clones, approximately 72% of them present only once. The treatment here: oral pan-JAK inhibitor, 5-10 mg twice daily. Sequences were derived from CD8+ T cells sorted from blood, sampled at week 24, from a patient treated with tofacitinib. These receptors were collected from a human donor with alopecia areata.

The rearrangement links TRBV4-3 to TRBJ1-4, with 9 bases matching TRBD1. V gave up 3 bases and J gave up 7 bases; unmatched junction bases: 9. Germline V lookup: CDR1 LGHNA, CDR2 YSLEER. This CDR3 has 16 residues. The CDR3: CASSQIVGTGFEKLFF. The CDR3 DNA reads TGCGCCAGCAGCCAGATCGTCGGGACAGGGTTTGAAAAACTGTTTTTT.

The chain carries TRBV7-9 and TRBJ1-1; 8 nucleotides match TRBD1. The CDR3 is made up of 15 amino acids. Per the germline V gene, CDR1 is SEHNR and CDR2 is FQNEAQ (reference sequence). J lost 2 bases, V lost 1 base, and 3 bases had no gene match. The chain's CDR3 is CASSLDGQGNTEAFF. DNA for the CDR3: TGTGCCAGCAGCTTAGATGGACAGGGCAACACTGAAGCTTTCTTT.

This chain links TRBV29-1 with TRBJ2-1; 9 bases are shared with TRBD2. Germline CDR1 is SQVTM and CDR2 is ANQGSEA. The CDR3 extends over 17 amino acids. V dropped 4 bases and J dropped 4; count of bases not matched to a gene: 14. The DNA of the CDR3 is TGCAGCGTTGTCCTGAGCTGGGCTAGCGGGGATTACAATGAGCAGTTCTTC. It encodes CSVVLSWASGDYNEQFF.

The chain couples TRBV5-1 to TRBJ2-1; 10 nucleotides line up with TRBD2. This CDR3 has 16 amino acids. Germline CDR1 is SGHRS and CDR2 is YFSETQ. V lost 1 base, J lost 6 bases, and 7 bases stayed unmatched. CDR3 region: CASSLKAGGPGNEQFF. The CDR3 bases are TGCGCCAGCAGCTTGAAAGCGGGAGGGCCAGGCAATGAGCAGTTCTTC. Using reference TRBV5-1 and TRBJ2-1 for the parts outside the CDR3, the full variable domain is KAGVTQTPRYLIKTRGQQVTLSCSPISGHRSVSWYQQTPGQGLQFLFEYFSETQRNKGNFPGRFSGRQFSNSRSEMNVSTLELGDSALYLCASSLKAGGPGNEQFFGPGTRLTVL.

The chain has TRBV7-6 and TRBJ1-5; no definite D call. Germline V gene lookup returns CDR1 SGHVS and CDR2 FNYEAQ. Trimming shortened V by 4 bases and J by 7 bases, and 20 bases separated the two germline ends. This CDR3 has 16 amino acids. The CDR3 spells CASSSHSNSSCQPQHF. CDR3 sequence (DNA): TGTGCCAGCAGCTCCCACTCCAACAGCTCATGCCAGCCCCAGCATTTT.

The J gene is TRBJ2-1, the V gene TRBV19; D unresolved. CDR3 length: 13 amino acids. Germline V gene lookup returns CDR1 LNHDA and CDR2 SQIVND (reference sequence). Trimming stripped 3 bases from V and 9 bases from J, with 12 bases between. Here the CDR3 DNA reads TGTGCCAGTAGTATTACGGAGTTGGGTGAGCAGTTCTTC. Its protein product is CASSITELGEQFF.

The chain employs TRBV27 and TRBJ1-2; D may be TRBD1 (5 bases). Deletions cut 8 bases from V and 5 bases from J, with 18 bases between. The CDR3 length is 14 residues. CDR1 is MNHEY and CDR2 is SMNVEV in the germline V gene (reference sequence). This CDR3 is CASAAGTALYGYTF. In DNA, the CDR3 is TGTGCCAGCGCAGCAGGGACGGCCTTATATGGCTACACCTTC.

The chain has TRBV27 and TRBJ2-5; TRBD1 matches at 8 bases. Germline values: CDR1 MNHEY, CDR2 SMNVEV (reference sequence). With V trimmed by 4 bases and J by 2 bases, 3 bases remained unmatched. The CDR3 covers 14 residues. As DNA, the CDR3 is TGTGCCAGCAGTTGGACAGGGCTGCAAGAGACCCAGTACTTC. Its translation is CASSWTGLQETQYF.

The chain has TRBV28 and TRBJ2-5, with 8 nucleotides matching TRBD1. This CDR3 region has 15 residues. With 2 bases clipped from V and 2 bases from J, the junction kept 4 bases outside the gene matches. CDR1 is MDHEN and CDR2 is SYDVKM in the germline V gene. This CDR3 is CASSLGTGLQETQYF. Here the CDR3 DNA reads TGTGCCAGCAGTTTAGGGACAGGACTTCAAGAGACCCAGTACTTC.

The V and J genes are TRBV27 and TRBJ2-2; 7 nucleotides align to TRBD1. CDR1 MNHEY and CDR2 SMNVEV come from the germline V gene (reference sequence). The CDR3 consists of 15 residues. After removal of 1 base from V and 7 bases from J, the junction contained 6 bases not matched to a gene. CDR3 nucleotides: TGTGCCAGCAGTTTATGGGCAGGGGGAGACGGGGAGCTGTTTTTT. Translating gives CASSLWAGGDGELFF.

The chain recombines TRBV7-2 with TRBJ2-7, with 8 bases aligning to TRBD2. Per the germline V gene, CDR1 is SGHTA and CDR2 is FQGNSA. After removal of 0 bases from V and 4 bases from J, the junction contained 8 bases not matched to a gene. The CDR3 runs 16 residues. DNA of the CDR3: TGTGCCAGCAGCTTAGCCTCTACGGGAGGGTCGTACGAGCAGTACTTC. Translating it yields CASSLASTGGSYEQYF.

This clone appeared a few times. This chain uses TRBV9 with TRBJ2-7; D not resolved. Germline V gives CDR1 SGDLS, CDR2 YYNGEE. V dropped 4 bases and J dropped 0 bases, with 14 bases sitting between them. The CDR3 runs 15 residues. DNA of the CDR3: TGTGCCAGCAGCTTAGATCCCACGTTCTCCTACGAGCAGTACTTC. It yields the protein CASSLDPTFSYEQYF.

Remarks on this clone: The sample carries other DNA sequences with the same CDR3. This sequence joins TRBV7-9 and TRBJ2-3; D may match TRBD1 or TRBD2 (5 bases each). The ends were cut back, 5 bases at V and 0 bases at J, with 12 bases in the middle. Per the germline V gene, CDR1 is SEHNR and CDR2 is FQNEAQ (reference sequence). The CDR3 length is 15 residues. The CDR3 loop is CASSTGTTSTDTQYF. CDR3 sequence (DNA): TGTGCCAGCAGCACCGGGACCACTAGCACAGATACGCAGTATTTT. The full variable domain, in which reference TRBV7-9 and TRBJ2-3 provide the parts outside the CDR3, is DTGVSQNPRHKITKRGQNVTFRCDPISEHNRLYWYRQTLGQGPEFLTYFQNEAQLEKSRLLSDRFSAERPKGSFSTLEIQRTEQGDSAMYLCASSTGTTSTDTQYFGPGTRLTVL.